This T cell receptor (beta chain) was sequenced during a study of cytomegalovirus exposure and HLA in healthy donors. Study overall: An earlier analysis found fewer than 140 million unique TCR beta sequences from around 180 million T cells.

The PCR contained 60 Vbeta and 13 Jbeta primers. Clones were sequenced by immunoSEQ multiplex PCR, and TCRdb holds only the in-frame ones, with some missing. The sample lists roughly 140,000 clones; under 90% were seen once. The CDR3 has 14 residues. Deletions cut 2 bases from V and 0 bases from J, with 5 bases between. Germline CDR1 is MNHEY and CDR2 is SVGAGI. The chain combines TRBV6-5 with TRBJ1-3; D ambiguous. The TCR comes from a boy under 10 years old in good health and CMV-seronegative. What was sequenced was PBMCs. CDR3 sequence: CASSYRSSGNTIYF. The CDR3, as DNA: TGTGCCAGCAGTTACCGGAGCTCTGGAAACACCATATATTTT.